This T cell receptor beta chain originates from a study of human T cells and chemical hapten exposure. Time point reported: patch test 3, about 24 weeks after DPC sensitization. As to treatment: therapeutic diphenylcyclopropenone sensitization with weekly scalp DPC. This clonotype occurred a few times. Germline V gives CDR1 LGHNA, CDR2 YSLEER. The CDR3 runs 13 residues. V shed 2 bases and J 6 bases; nucleotides not matched to a gene: 3. Each CDR3 protein is one row after TCRdb ran MiXCR on the RACE reads. Of about 160,000 distinct CDR3 sequences listed, 25% to 35% are singletons. The sequencing here drew on whole blood, taken in connection with sensitization to the hapten diphenylcyclopropenone (DPC). This sequence joins TRBV4-3 and TRBJ1-2; 7 nucleotides agree with TRBD1. This receptor was obtained from a woman aged 18-29 years with alopecia areata. Some clones in this sample may be carry-over from other donors' samples. CDR3 bases: TGCGCCAGCAGCCAAACAGGGGACCATGGCTACACCTTC. This gives the protein CASSQTGDHGYTF.